This passage covers 24 T cell receptor beta chains from one sample sequenced in a study of cytomegalovirus exposure and HLA in healthy donors. It was with 60 Vbeta and 13 Jbeta primers that the PCR ran. Using immunoSEQ multiplex PCR, the repertoire was profiled, and TCRdb retains in-frame clones only, with some absent. The sample has about 220,000 clones; about 81% are singletons. Sequenced input: PBMCs. These receptors were taken from a woman in her 40s in good health and CMV-seropositive.

The chain joins TRBV6-5 to TRBJ2-1; TRBD2 agrees at 7 bases. J gave up 7 bases and V 6 bases, and 6 bases lay outside the gene matches. The CDR3 totals 13 residues. Germline CDR1 is MNHEY and CDR2 is SVGAGI. CDR3 DNA: TGTGCCAGCAGCGGACTAGTGGGGAATGAGCAGTTCTTC. Translating it yields CASSGLVGNEQFF.

The chain couples TRBV19 to TRBJ2-1; D perhaps matches TRBD2 (6 bases). With 11 bases removed from V and 3 bases from J, the gap between germline ends came to 20 bases. The CDR3 is 15 amino acids. In germline, CDR1 is LNHDA, CDR2 SQIVND (reference sequence). The CDR3 sequence is CAVGGGSGVYNEQFF. The CDR3 DNA reads as TGTGCCGTGGGTGGGGGGTCGGGAGTCTACAATGAGCAGTTCTTC.

This clone occurred once. The genes are TRBV5-1 and TRBJ2-3, with 16 bases lining up with TRBD2. V shed 0 bases and J 4 bases; nucleotides not matched to a gene: 2. The CDR3 has 17 amino acids. CDR1 SGHRS and CDR2 YFSETQ come from the germline V gene. CDR3 nucleotide sequence: TGCGCCAGCAGCTTGGCGGGGACTAGCGGGGGGGCAGATACGCAGTATTTT. As protein: CASSLAGTSGGADTQYF.

This clone was counted once. The gene calls are TRBV18 and TRBJ1-6; tentative D call: TRBD1 (5 bases). The CDR3 is 19 residues long. CDR1 is KGHSH, CDR2 LQKENI, per germline. Trimming stripped 1 base from V and 0 bases from J, with 16 bases between. This CDR3 reads CASSPLFTTASSYNSPLHF. The CDR3, as DNA: TGTGCCAGCTCACCACTTTTTACGACAGCGAGCTCCTATAATTCACCCCTCCACTTT.

This clone turned up a few times. The genes are TRBV5-1 and TRBJ2-3; tentatively, D is TRBD2 (5 bases). Germline V gene sequence: CDR1 SGHRS, CDR2 YFSETQ. The CDR3 runs 14 residues. The ends were cut back, 6 bases at V and 2 bases at J, with 13 bases in the middle. The CDR3 nucleotides read TGCGCCAGCAATCCTAGCTCGTCCACAGATACGCAGTATTTT. Protein sequence: CASNPSSSTDTQYF.

This chain uses TRBV6-4 with TRBJ2-1, with a weak D call TRBD2 (6 bases). The V end lost 7 bases, the J end lost 9 bases, and 13 bases lay between the germline ends. This CDR3 has 12 residues. Germline CDR1 and CDR2: MRHNA and SNTAGT. The CDR3 DNA reads TGTGCCAGCATCCTAGCGAGGTGTGAGCAGTTCTTC. This gives the protein CASILARCEQFF.

The genes are TRBV30 and TRBJ2-7, with D possibly matching TRBD2 (6 bases). Germline V gene lookup returns CDR1 GTSNPN and CDR2 SVGIG (reference sequence). V was pared by 3 bases and J by 1 base, with 10 bases between. The CDR3 runs to 13 residues. CDR3 DNA sequence: TGTGCCTGGAGACAGGCGGGGTCCTACGAGCAGTACTTC. This encodes CAWRQAGSYEQYF. The full variable domain, completed using reference TRBV30 and TRBJ2-7, is SQTIHQWPATLVQPVGSPLSLECTVEGTSNPNLYWYRQAAGRGLQLLFYSVGIGQISSEVPQNLSASRPQDRQFILSSKKLLLSDSGFYLCAWRQAGSYEQYFGPGTRLTVT.

CDR3 DNA: TGTGCCAGCAGCTTAGATCGGGGGGTGAATGAAGCTTTCTTT. Residues: CASSLDRGVNEAFF. The V call is TRBV7-2, the J call TRBJ1-1; TRBD1 might be the D (5 bases). This CDR3 has 14 residues. The germline V gene has CDR1 SGHTA and CDR2 FQGNSA. With 1 base removed from V and 7 bases from J, the gap between germline ends came to 13 bases.

This clone has a single count. Because the CDR3's place on the DNA is in doubt, the DNA is left out and the CDR3 is given as listed by TCRdb. The genes are TRBV28 and TRBJ2-2; TRBD1 is taken as the D call from the table, unchecked against the DNA. With termini counted, the CDR3 has 21 amino acids. Per the germline V gene, CDR1 is MDHEN and CDR2 is SYDVKM. Here the CDR3 reads CASSFSRKSWDRGLRAGELFF.

The rearrangement uses TRBV10-3 and TRBJ1-1; TRBD1 aligns across 9 bases. Germline loops: CDR1 ENHRY, CDR2 SYGVKD. This CDR3 spans 14 amino acids. V lost 6 bases, J lost 3 bases, and 5 bases stayed unmatched. The CDR3 region is CAISQTGGDTEAFF. Written as DNA, the CDR3 is TGTGCCATCAGCCAGACAGGGGGGGACACTGAAGCTTTCTTT.

V is TRBV18 and J is TRBJ2-5, with TRBD2 matching over 12 bases. The V gene's germline CDR1 is KGHSH and CDR2 LQKENI. The V gene end was trimmed by 2 bases and the J gene end by 1 base; junction bases not matched to a gene: 5. This CDR3 is 17 amino acids long. CDR3 in amino acids: CASSPGTSGGIQETQYF. In DNA, the CDR3 is TGTGCCAGCTCACCAGGAACTAGCGGGGGGATCCAAGAGACCCAGTACTTC.

The chain has TRBV4-2 and TRBJ2-6, with a tentative D call TRBD1 (5 bases). Trimming cost V 3 bases and J 0 bases, with 12 bases left between them. Germline CDR1 LGHNA, CDR2 YNFKEQ. The CDR3 extends over 17 amino acids. This CDR3 is CASSHRVPSSGANVLTF. Written as DNA, the CDR3 is TGTGCCAGCAGCCACAGGGTGCCGAGCTCTGGGGCCAACGTCCTGACTTTC.

This clone was seen a single time. The DNA of the CDR3 is TGCAGTGCCACCGGTGACACTGAAGCTTTCTTT. Protein product: CSATGDTEAFF. This rearrangement joins TRBV20-1 to TRBJ1-1, with D unresolved. CDR3 length: 11 residues. Germline CDR1 is DFQATT and CDR2 is SNEGSKA (reference sequence). With 6 bases removed from V and 3 bases from J, the gap between germline ends came to 8 bases.

This chain links TRBV10-3 with TRBJ2-7; 10 bases are a match to TRBD2. The germline gives CDR1 ENHRY, CDR2 SYGVKD. The CDR3 extends over 15 amino acids. Trimming at V came to 2 bases and at J to 2 bases, leaving 3 bases not matched to a gene. The CDR3 reads CAISERSGGAYEQYF. The DNA of the CDR3 is TGTGCCATCAGTGAGAGGAGCGGGGGGGCCTACGAGCAGTACTTC.

This chain links TRBV4-2 with TRBJ2-7; D is ambiguous. The germline gives CDR1 LGHNA, CDR2 YNFKEQ. CDR3 size: 15 residues. The V gene lost 0 bases and the J gene lost 0 bases, with 9 bases spanning the gap. The CDR3 loop reads CASSQDKISSYEQYF. In nucleotides, the CDR3 is TGTGCCAGCAGCCAAGATAAGATTAGCTCCTACGAGCAGTACTTC.

The CDR3: CASSSQGIGSNQPQHF. The CDR3 DNA is TGCGCCAGCAGCTCCCAGGGTATTGGGAGCAATCAGCCCCAGCATTTT. This sequence joins TRBV5-1 and TRBJ1-5; TRBD1 is a possible D gene (5 bases). Germline assignment: CDR1 SGHRS and CDR2 YFSETQ. Trimming removed 3 bases from V and 1 base from J, with 14 bases in between. There are 16 residues in the CDR3.

As to this clone: Other DNA sequences in this sample translate to the same CDR3. V is TRBV30 and J is TRBJ2-1, with D tentatively TRBD2 (5 bases). V lost 0 bases and J 7 bases, leaving 16 bases between the germline ends. Germline V gene sequence: CDR1 GTSNPN, CDR2 SVGIG (reference sequence). The CDR3 runs 15 residues. CDR3 loop: CAWSVGLAGGNEQFF. CDR3 coding DNA: TGTGCCTGGAGTGTAGGGCTAGCAGGCGGGAATGAGCAGTTCTTC.

This clone was observed a handful of times. J is TRBJ2-7 and V is TRBV2; 12 nucleotides agree with TRBD2. The CDR3 is made up of 14 amino acids. The V gene end was trimmed by 6 bases and the J gene end by 8 bases; junction bases not matched to a gene: 8. CDR1 is SNHLY, CDR2 FYNNEI, per germline. CDR3: CASSTPTSGSKQYF. CDR3 sequence (DNA): TGTGCCAGCAGCACCCCGACTAGCGGGAGCAAGCAGTACTTC. The full variable domain, completed using reference TRBV2 and TRBJ2-7, is EPEVTQTPSHQVTQMGQEVILRCVPISNHLYFYWYRQILGQKVEFLVSFYNNEISEKSEIFDDQFSVERPDGSNFTLKIRSTKLEDSAMYFCASSTPTSGSKQYFGPGTRLTVT.

The chain has TRBV25-1 and TRBJ2-7; TRBD1 matches at 9 bases. The CDR3 sequence is 15 residues long. The J segment lost 4 bases and the V segment lost 1 base, leaving 5 bases of the junction unmatched. Germline V gene data show CDR1 as MGHDK and CDR2 as SYGVNS. The CDR3 region has the DNA TGTGCCAGCAGTGAATCGGGGACAGGGTTTTACGAGCAGTACTTC. It specifies CASSESGTGFYEQYF.

The chain links TRBV6-5 to TRBJ1-1; TRBD1 matches 7 bases. With 5 bases clipped from V and 7 bases from J, the junction kept 13 bases outside the gene matches. CDR1 MNHEY and CDR2 SVGAGI come from the germline V gene. The CDR3 spans 15 residues. CDR3 in DNA: TGTGCCAGCAGTCCACCCGAATTACAGGGGTATGAAGCTTTCTTT. The encoded protein is CASSPPELQGYEAFF.

The chain joins TRBV4-2 to TRBJ1-2; D is ambiguous. V was clipped by 3 bases and J by 4 bases, with 6 bases between them. Germline V gene lookup returns CDR1 LGHNA and CDR2 YNFKEQ. CDR3 size: 12 residues. The CDR3 sequence: CASSQTPYGYTF. DNA for the CDR3: TGTGCCAGCAGCCAGACACCCTATGGCTACACCTTC.

The chain employs TRBV12-5 and TRBJ2-5; 12 positions match TRBD2. Per the germline V gene, CDR1 is LGHNT and CDR2 is FRNRAP. V shed 1 base, J shed 4 bases, and the junction held 4 bases outside the gene matches. This CDR3 comprises 16 residues. The CDR3 DNA follows: TGTGCTAGTGGTTTGGGAGGACTAGCGGGACCAGAGACCCAGTACTTC. Amino acids: CASGLGGLAGPETQYF.

This chain links TRBV5-1 with TRBJ1-5, with D possibly being TRBD1 (5 bases). The CDR3 totals 15 residues. Germline values: CDR1 SGHRS, CDR2 YFSETQ. V lost 0 bases to trimming and J lost 0 bases, with 7 bases between them. CDR3 protein: CASSLGDFSNQPQHF. The CDR3 bases are TGCGCCAGCAGCTTGGGGGACTTTAGCAATCAGCCCCAGCATTTT.

The genes are TRBV9 and TRBJ2-3; maybe TRBD2 (6 bases). This CDR3 spans 15 amino acids. Germline CDR1 reads SGDLS; CDR2 reads YYNGEE. Trimming removed 0 bases from V and 1 base from J, with 9 bases in between. The CDR3 bases are TGTGCCAGCAGCGTAGTGCGGGGAGGCACAGATACGCAGTATTTT. It specifies CASSVVRGGTDTQYF.